The source of this TCR beta chain is a study of blood T cell repertoires in COVID-19. The table came from immunoSEQ multiplex PCR; TCRdb's copy has only in-frame clones and leaves some out. Of tens of thousands of clones in the sample, roughly nine tenths were seen once. The source is a man aged 60 to 69 with acute or convalescent COVID-19. Sequenced sample: peripheral blood.

CDR3 nucleotides: TGTGCCAGCAGCTTAGTGGGGAGAACAGAAGAGACCCAGTACTTC. Residues: CASSLVGRTEETQYF. This rearrangement joins TRBV11-2 to TRBJ2-5, with a tentative D call TRBD2 (5 bases). CDR3 size: 15 residues. The ends were cut back, 1 base at V and 3 bases at J, with 12 bases in the middle. The germline V gene encodes CDR1 SGHAT and CDR2 FQNNGV.